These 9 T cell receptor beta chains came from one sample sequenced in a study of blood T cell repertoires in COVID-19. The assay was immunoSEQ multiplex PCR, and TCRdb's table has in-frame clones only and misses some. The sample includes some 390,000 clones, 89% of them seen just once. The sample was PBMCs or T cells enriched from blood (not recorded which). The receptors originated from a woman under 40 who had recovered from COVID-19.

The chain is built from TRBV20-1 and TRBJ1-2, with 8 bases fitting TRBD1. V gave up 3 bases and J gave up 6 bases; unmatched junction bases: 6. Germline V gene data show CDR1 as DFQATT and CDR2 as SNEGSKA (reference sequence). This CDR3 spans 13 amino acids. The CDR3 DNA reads TGCAGTGCTAGTGCCGGACAGGGCCATGGCTACACCTTC. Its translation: CSASAGQGHGYTF.

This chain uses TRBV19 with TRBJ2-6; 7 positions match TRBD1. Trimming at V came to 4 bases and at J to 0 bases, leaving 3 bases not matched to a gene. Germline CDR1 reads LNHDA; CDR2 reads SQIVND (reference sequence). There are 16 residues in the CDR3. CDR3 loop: CASSTTGISGANVLTF. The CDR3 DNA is TGTGCCAGTAGTACGACAGGGATCTCTGGGGCCAACGTCCTGACTTTC.

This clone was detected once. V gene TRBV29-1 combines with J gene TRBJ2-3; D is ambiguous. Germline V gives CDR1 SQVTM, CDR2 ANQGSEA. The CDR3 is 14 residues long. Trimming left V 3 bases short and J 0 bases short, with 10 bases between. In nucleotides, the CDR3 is TGCAGCGTTGACTGGCAGTCTAGCACAGATACGCAGTATTTT. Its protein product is CSVDWQSSTDTQYF.

CDR3 residues: CASSFLSGIYNEQFF. CDR3 DNA sequence: TGTGCCAGCAGCTTTCTAAGCGGGATCTACAATGAGCAGTTCTTC. This chain links TRBV7-8 with TRBJ2-1, with 7 bases fitting TRBD2. The CDR3 spans 15 residues. The germline gives CDR1 SGHVS, CDR2 FQNEAQ. V was pared by 3 bases and J by 3 bases, with 5 bases of the junction left unmatched.

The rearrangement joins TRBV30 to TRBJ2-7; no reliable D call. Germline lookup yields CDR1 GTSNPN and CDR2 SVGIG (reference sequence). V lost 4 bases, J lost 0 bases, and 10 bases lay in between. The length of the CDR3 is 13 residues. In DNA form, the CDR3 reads TGTGCCTGGACCAGATTTCTCTCCTACGAGCAGTACTTC. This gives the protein CAWTRFLSYEQYF.

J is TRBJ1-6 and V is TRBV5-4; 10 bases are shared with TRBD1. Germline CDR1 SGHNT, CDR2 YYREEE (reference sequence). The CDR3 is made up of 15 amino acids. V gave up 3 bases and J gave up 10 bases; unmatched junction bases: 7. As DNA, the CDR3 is TGTGCCAGCAGCTCACGGACAGGGGGGAGATCACCCCTCCACTTT. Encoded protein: CASSSRTGGRSPLHF.

CDR3 coding DNA: TGTGCCAGCAGTTTTCAACTAACCGGGACAGAAAGGAGCTACACCTTC. Its translation: CASSFQLTGTERSYTF. V is TRBV6-5 and J is TRBJ1-2; 7 positions agree with TRBD1. V was pared by 4 bases and J by 9 bases, with 17 bases of the junction left unmatched. Germline V gene sequence: CDR1 MNHEY, CDR2 SVGAGI. The CDR3 length is 16 residues.

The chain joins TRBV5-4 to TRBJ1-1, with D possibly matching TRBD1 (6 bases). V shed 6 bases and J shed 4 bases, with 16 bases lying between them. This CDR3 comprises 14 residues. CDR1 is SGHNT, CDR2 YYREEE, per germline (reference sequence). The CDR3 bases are TGTGCCAGCAACCAGGCAGGGGTCGGCACTGAAGCTTTCTTT. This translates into CASNQAGVGTEAFF.

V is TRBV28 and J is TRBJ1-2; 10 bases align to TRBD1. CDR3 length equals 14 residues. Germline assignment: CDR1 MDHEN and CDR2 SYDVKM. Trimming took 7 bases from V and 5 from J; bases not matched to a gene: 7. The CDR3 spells CASKWTGGGYGYTF. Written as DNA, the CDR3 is TGTGCCAGCAAATGGACAGGGGGTGGGTATGGCTACACCTTC.